This TCR beta chain is drawn from a study of cytomegalovirus exposure and HLA in healthy donors. Study-level results: What a later analysis showed was that several of the most significant clusters appeared linked to common viral pathogens.

Of note for this clone: As yet, its antigen is unknown.

With 60 Vbeta and 13 Jbeta primers, the PCR was carried out. Authors' processing steps: Approximately 12 million of some 80 million unique TCR beta chains were shared, per a later count. Profiling relied on immunoSEQ multiplex PCR, and the TCRdb table lists in-frame clones only, not all of them. V and J calls plus clone size are reproduced from that table; the DNA served to infer D and trimming. The sample lists some 200,000 clones; approximately 80% were seen once. The CDR3 is 13 residues long. Germline V gives CDR1 MNHEY, CDR2 SMNVEV (reference sequence). Germline trimming cut 6 bases from V and 4 bases from J; bases unmatched to any gene: 5.

This receptor was taken from a woman in her 30s in good health and CMV-seronegative. The sequencing input was PBMCs. The chain uses TRBV27 and TRBJ2-7; 8 bases fit TRBD1. The CDR3: CASRSGGAYEQYF. Here the CDR3 DNA reads TGTGCCAGCAGGTCAGGGGGCGCGTACGAGCAGTACTTC.